This note documents a single TCR beta chain sequence. Its antigen is unidentified. A read error may account for a junction end that differs from germline. The sample has other DNA sequences that encode this CDR3 too. Sequencing was performed with immunoSEQ multiplex PCR; in TCRdb, only in-frame clones are kept and a portion is missing. Here the sample spans 2,100 or so clones, roughly 91% being singletons. This CDR3 region has 17 residues. The germline V gene encodes CDR1 SGDLS and CDR2 YYNGEE. The data derive from a study of T cells and Merkel cell carcinoma outcomes. Study findings and constraints: In Merkel cell carcinoma, repertoire and T-cell density reportedly predicted outcomes.

The chain uses TRBV9 and TRBJ1-2; 12 nucleotides agree with TRBD1. The clonotype originates from a human donor with Merkel cell carcinoma. The sample consisted of tumor tissue from Merkel cell carcinoma. In DNA form, the CDR3 reads TGTGCTAGCAGCCTCGGGGACAGGGGGCAAGTGGACTATGGCTACACCTTC. This sequence encodes CASSLGDRGQVDYGYTF.